Shown below are 32 T cell receptor beta chains from a single sample sequenced in a study of post-analysis software for immune sequencing data. Antigens of these TCRs are unknown. cDNA libraries of TCR beta carried unique molecular identifiers. TCRdb ran MiXCR on the PCR reads and lists one entry per CDR3 protein. This table has some 890,000 distinct CDR3 sequences, roughly 50% appearing once. Regarding the study as a whole: Higher frequency in patients than in controls was seen for several TRBV segments, with TRBV5-6, TRBV5-1 and TRBV20-1 among them.

Input material: blood. The receptor source for this set is a girl under 18 with multiple sclerosis.

This clonotype was seen a single time. This rearrangement joins TRBV6-5 to TRBJ2-7; 8 bases fit TRBD1. CDR1 is MNHEY, CDR2 SVGAGI, per germline. CDR3 size: 16 residues. V shed 0 bases, J shed 2 bases, and the junction held 6 bases outside the gene matches. CDR3 sequence reads: CASSYSLTGGAYEQYF. The CDR3 DNA follows: TGTGCCAGCAGTTACTCGCTTACAGGGGGAGCCTACGAGCAGTACTTC.

The CDR3 here is CASRLTGSTDTQYF. The CDR3 nucleotides are TGCGCCAGCAGGTTGACAGGGAGCACAGATACGCAGTATTTT. This chain connects TRBV5-1 to TRBJ2-3; 7 bases map to TRBD1. The CDR3 length is 14 residues. With V trimmed by 5 bases and J by 0 bases, 3 bases remained unmatched. Germline V gene sequence: CDR1 SGHRS, CDR2 YFSETQ. The variable domain in full, with the rest retrieved from reference TRBV5-1 and TRBJ2-3, is KAGVTQTPRYLIKTRGQQVTLSCSPISGHRSVSWYQQTPGQGLQFLFEYFSETQRNKGNFPGRFSGRQFSNSRSEMNVSTLELGDSALYLCASRLTGSTDTQYFGPGTRLTVL.

This rearrangement joins TRBV27 to TRBJ2-1; TRBD2 agrees at 7 bases. J gave up 2 bases and V 4 bases, and 14 bases lay outside the gene matches. CDR1 and CDR2 from the germline V gene are MNHEY and SMNVEV (reference sequence). This CDR3 is 18 amino acids long. CDR3 sequence (DNA): TGTGCCAGCAGTTCGTTACCTGGGGGGGGGTCTGCCTACAATGAGCAGTTCTTC. Translated: CASSSLPGGGSAYNEQFF.

This clonotype was counted between two and nine times. The rearrangement links TRBV3-1 to TRBJ1-2; 7 nucleotides line up with TRBD1. CDR3 length: 17 amino acids. Unmatched junction bases numbered 11, after V lost 4 bases and J lost 0 bases. Per the germline V gene, CDR1 is LGHDT and CDR2 is YNNKEL (reference sequence). In DNA, the CDR3 is TGTGCCAGCAGCCGTAGGGGACAGCCTATAGCTAACTATGGCTACACCTTC. Translation: CASSRRGQPIANYGYTF.

The chain has TRBV7-9 and TRBJ1-1; a possible D gene is TRBD1 (5 bases). This CDR3 region has 16 residues. The germline V gene has CDR1 SEHNR and CDR2 FQNEAQ (reference sequence). V lost 1 base and J 0 bases, leaving 12 bases between the germline ends. CDR3 sequence: CASSLDGWGMNTEAFF. CDR3 sequence (DNA): TGTGCCAGCAGCTTAGACGGCTGGGGGATGAACACTGAAGCTTTCTTT.

The rearrangement uses TRBV3-1 and TRBJ2-7; 7 bases line up with TRBD2. The J call may be wrong; the DNA end is better matched by TRBJ2-4. Germline V gives CDR1 LGHDT, CDR2 YNNKEL (reference sequence). CDR3 size: 15 residues. This CDR3 is CASSHGGGSKNIQYF. In nucleotides, the CDR3 is TGTGCCAGCAGCCACGGCGGGGGATCCAAAAACATTCAGTACTTC.

The chain recombines TRBV12-3 or TRBV12-4 with TRBJ2-7; a weak D match, TRBD2 (5 bases). The ends were cut back, 6 bases at V and 0 bases at J, with 15 bases in the middle. The CDR3 has 15 amino acids. In DNA form, the CDR3 reads TGTGCCAGCAGCCCCCAGCGGTGGAGCTCCTACGAGCAGTACTTC. Translation gives CASSPQRWSSYEQYF.

For this clonotype: At one boundary the junction diverges from the germline segment, which might be a read error. V and J are TRBV29-1 and TRBJ1-1; possibly TRBD1 for D (5 bases). Germline V lookup: CDR1 SQVTM, CDR2 ANQGSEA. The CDR3 consists of 10 residues. CDR3 nucleotides: TGTATGGGGGTGAACACTGAAGCTTTCTTT. This gives the protein CMGVNTEAFF.

Only a few counts were recorded for this clonotype. The V gene is TRBV20-1, the J gene TRBJ2-1; D is possibly TRBD1 or TRBD2 (6 bases each). The CDR3 totals 16 residues. V lost 1 base to trimming and J lost 6 bases, with 19 bases between them. Per the germline V gene, CDR1 is DFQATT and CDR2 is SNEGSKA (reference sequence). CDR3 DNA: TGCAGTGCTAGAGTCGTCACCGGGGGCTCGGGCAATGAGCAGTTCTTC. This sequence encodes CSARVVTGGSGNEQFF.

The chain uses TRBV7-3 and TRBJ2-1; unclear D gene. Trimming stripped 0 bases from V and 9 bases from J, with 12 bases between. The germline V gene has CDR1 SGHTA and CDR2 FQGTGA. This CDR3 spans 14 amino acids. CDR3 bases: TGTGCCAGCAGCTTAACGGAAACTCCATCTGAGCAGTTCTTC. This translates into CASSLTETPSEQFF.

This clonotype was seen just once. This may be a read error: a much more frequent sequence differs by one nucleotide. V gene TRBV7-8 combines with J gene TRBJ2-5, with D possibly matching TRBD1 (6 bases). The CDR3 sequence is 13 residues long. Germline assignment: CDR1 SGHVS and CDR2 FQNEAQ. CDR3 bases: TGTGTCAGCAGCTTGACAGGCCAAGAGACCCAGTACTTC. It yields the protein CVSSLTGQETQYF.

The V and J genes are TRBV15 and TRBJ2-1; no clear D gene. CDR3 length equals 13 residues. V lost 0 bases, J lost 2 bases, and 2 bases lay in between. The germline gives CDR1 LNHNV, CDR2 YYDKDF (reference sequence). The DNA of the CDR3 is TGTGCCACCAGCAGAGATCCCTACAATGAGCAGTTCTTC. It translates to CATSRDPYNEQFF.

The rearrangement uses TRBV12-3 or TRBV12-4 and TRBJ2-1, with D perhaps given as TRBD1 or TRBD2 (6 bases each). V lost 4 bases and J 10 bases, leaving 20 bases between the germline ends. This CDR3 is built from 15 residues. CDR3 in DNA: TGTGCCAGCAGTTCCCAAACCCCAGGGGCGGGGGAGCAGTTCTTC. Protein: CASSSQTPGAGEQFF.

This clonotype has more than one count but fewer than ten. The chain carries TRBV18 and TRBJ2-5, with TRBD1 matching 8 bases. The CDR3 runs 14 residues. V was clipped by 3 bases and J by 5 bases; unmatched bases: 5. CDR1 and CDR2 from the germline V gene are KGHSH and LQKENI. The CDR3 nucleotides are TGTGCCAGCTCACCGGACAGGGTGGCGGAGACCCAGTACTTC. Amino acid sequence: CASSPDRVAETQYF.

In DNA form, the CDR3 reads TGTGCCAGTAGTAGTGAGGCGGGGGCCCCAGATACGCAGTATTTT. The encoded protein is CASSSEAGAPDTQYF. The rearrangement uses TRBV19 and TRBJ2-3, with D possibly TRBD2 on 7 matching bases. The CDR3 is 15 amino acids. Trimming removed 4 bases at V and 4 bases at J, with 15 bases between. In germline, CDR1 is LNHDA, CDR2 SQIVND (reference sequence).

The chain's CDR3 is CSASSGASNQPQHF. The CDR3 DNA reads as TGCAGTGCTAGTTCCGGGGCGAGCAATCAGCCCCAGCATTTT. This chain connects TRBV20-1 to TRBJ1-5, with D possibly being TRBD1 (5 bases). This CDR3 is 14 amino acids long. Germline V gives CDR1 DFQATT, CDR2 SNEGSKA (reference sequence). V lost 3 bases, J lost 1 base, and 10 bases lay in between.

V gene TRBV29-1 combines with J gene TRBJ2-7; D may be TRBD1 or TRBD2 (5 bases each). The end of the DNA fits TRBJ2-5 better, so the J call may be wrong. The CDR3 loop spans 14 amino acids. Germline lookup yields CDR1 SQVTM and CDR2 ANQGSEA. DNA for the CDR3: TGCAGCGTTGTAGGGAGACAGCAGCAAGAGACCCAGTACTTC. Its translation: CSVVGRQQQETQYF.

This chain connects TRBV6-6 to TRBJ2-7; TRBD1 aligns across 9 bases. CDR3 size: 17 residues. The V gene's germline CDR1 is MNHNY and CDR2 SVGAGI (reference sequence). V trimming: 9 bases; J trimming: 4 bases; junction bases outside the gene matches: 19. The CDR3: CASRPGQGFLSRYEQYF. CDR3 nucleotide sequence: TGTGCCAGTCGCCCGGGACAGGGCTTCCTTTCACGTTACGAGCAGTACTTC.

The chain's CDR3 is CASSYGSSPAKNIQYF. The CDR3 region has the DNA TGTGCCAGCAGTTACGGGTCATCCCCAGCCAAAAACATTCAGTACTTC. V usage is TRBV6-2 or TRBV6-3 and J usage is TRBJ2-4, with D uncertain. Trimming took 2 bases from V and 0 from J, leaving 11 bases between them. The germline CDR1 and CDR2 sequences are MNHEY and SVGEGT. This CDR3 is built from 16 residues.

The table lists this clonotype with a few counts. The V and J genes are TRBV12-3 or TRBV12-4 and TRBJ1-2; D gene uncertain. Deletions cut 3 bases from V and 3 bases from J, with 14 bases between. The CDR3 length is 15 residues. This CDR3 is CASSFGQVSHYGYTF. The CDR3, as DNA: TGTGCCAGCAGTTTCGGGCAGGTTTCTCACTATGGCTACACCTTC.

The V and J genes are TRBV20-1 and TRBJ2-1, with D tentatively TRBD2 (5 bases). The CDR3 extends over 14 amino acids. The V gene lost 3 bases and the J gene lost 3 bases, with 12 bases spanning the gap. The germline gives CDR1 DFQATT, CDR2 SNEGSKA (reference sequence). The chain's CDR3 is CSASTAEFYNEQFF. The CDR3 nucleotides read TGCAGTGCTAGTACAGCGGAATTCTACAATGAGCAGTTCTTC.

This chain joins TRBV7-2 and TRBJ2-7; 7 bases align to TRBD2. Germline V gives CDR1 SGHTA, CDR2 FQGNSA. V gave up 1 base and J gave up 1 base; unmatched junction bases: 10. The CDR3 runs to 17 residues. The CDR3 DNA follows: TGTGCCAGCAGCTTAGATCTGTCAGGCGGGGGTTCCTACGAGCAGTACTTC. Translating it yields CASSLDLSGGGSYEQYF.

The chain links TRBV20-1 to TRBJ1-2; D call uncertain. The CDR3 is made up of 14 amino acids. Germline V CDR1 and CDR2: DFQATT, SNEGSKA (reference sequence). V gave up 0 bases and J gave up 7 bases, with 15 bases separating them. The CDR3 region is CSARDEEVFVGYTF. The CDR3 nucleotides are TGCAGTGCTAGAGATGAGGAAGTGTTTGTTGGCTACACCTTC.

This CDR3 is CSARDRWLAGYEQYF. For the CDR3, the DNA is TGCAGTGCTAGAGATCGATGGCTAGCGGGCTACGAGCAGTACTTC. The gene calls are TRBV20-1 and TRBJ2-5; 8 bases are shared with TRBD2. Matching the DNA end better, TRBJ2-7 makes the J call doubtful. Germline CDR1 DFQATT, CDR2 SNEGSKA (reference sequence). CDR3 length: 15 residues.

The chain uses TRBV7-2 and TRBJ2-1; the match to TRBD2 covers 9 bases. The ends lost 4 bases at V and 8 bases at J; junction bases unmatched: 9. The CDR3 runs 15 residues. CDR1 and CDR2 (germline): SGHTA, FQGNSA. CDR3 residues: CASSSSGTSPHEQFF. CDR3 nucleotides: TGTGCCAGCAGCTCATCCGGGACTAGCCCCCATGAGCAGTTCTTC.

This clonotype was seen a handful of times. As DNA, the CDR3 is TGTGCCAGCATCCTACAGGAATCTAATGAAAAACTGTTTTTT. Protein: CASILQESNEKLFF. This chain joins TRBV6-5 and TRBJ1-4, with D perhaps TRBD1 (5 bases). The CDR3 has 14 amino acids. V was pared by 7 bases and J by 3 bases, with 12 bases between. CDR1 and CDR2 (germline): MNHEY, SVGAGI.

This clonotype showed up just a few times. The chain combines TRBV20-1 with TRBJ2-4, with a weak D call TRBD2 (7 bases). Trimming took 3 bases from V and 0 from J, leaving 9 bases between them. Germline assignment: CDR1 DFQATT and CDR2 SNEGSKA (reference sequence). This CDR3 has 14 amino acids. The CDR3 region has the DNA TGCAGTGCTAGCGGGGGGCTAGCCAAAAACATTCAGTACTTC. Its translation is CSASGGLAKNIQYF.

Here the CDR3 reads CASLAEAGRLNIQYF. The CDR3 DNA reads TGTGCCAGCCTGGCGGAGGCGGGACGGCTAAACATTCAGTACTTC. V and J are TRBV2 and TRBJ2-4; D is perhaps TRBD2 (6 bases). Germline values: CDR1 SNHLY, CDR2 FYNNEI. V was clipped by 8 bases and J by 6 bases, with 20 bases between them. The CDR3 consists of 15 residues.

The gene calls are TRBV29-1 and TRBJ1-5; D unresolved. Trimming took off 4 bases at V and 0 bases at J, with 10 bases between the two ends. CDR1 is SQVTM, CDR2 ANQGSEA, per germline. CDR3 length: 14 residues. CDR3 protein: CSVGSGNSNQPQHF. CDR3 coding DNA: TGCAGCGTTGGTTCTGGTAATAGCAATCAGCCCCAGCATTTT.

This sequence joins TRBV20-1 and TRBJ2-5; D is tentatively TRBD1 or TRBD2 (5 bases each). V was shortened by 3 bases and J by 4 bases, with 15 bases between the two germline ends. This CDR3 is 14 amino acids long. Germline V CDR1 and CDR2: DFQATT, SNEGSKA (reference sequence). The CDR3, as DNA: TGCAGTGCTAGTGTAACGCGTGGGGGAGAGACCCAGTACTTC. Protein sequence: CSASVTRGGETQYF.

The genes are TRBV5-6 and TRBJ2-7; 7 nucleotides line up with TRBD1. This CDR3 is 14 amino acids long. Trimming cost V 4 bases and J 2 bases; bases outside gene matches: 6. The germline V gene has CDR1 SGHDT and CDR2 YYEEEE. CDR3 sequence (DNA): TGTGCCAGCAGCCCGGACAGGCGAACCTACGAGCAGTACTTC. It specifies CASSPDRRTYEQYF.

This clonotype was recorded at least ten times. V and J are TRBV15 and TRBJ2-4, with 8 bases aligning to TRBD1. J lost 15 bases, V lost 0 bases, and 10 bases had no gene match. This CDR3 contains 14 residues. The germline CDR1 and CDR2 sequences are LNHNV and YYDKDF (reference sequence). This CDR3 is CATSRDGRGPLGYF. In DNA form, the CDR3 reads TGTGCCACCAGCAGAGATGGCAGGGGGCCTTTAGGGTACTTC. Based on the CDR3 plus reference TRBV15 and TRBJ2-4, the full variable domain is DAMVIQNPRYQVTQFGKPVTLSCSQTLNHNVMYWYQQKSSQAPKLLFHYYDKDFNNEADTPDNFQSRRPNTSFCFLDIRSPGLGDTAMYLCATSRDGRGPLGYFGAGTRLSVL.